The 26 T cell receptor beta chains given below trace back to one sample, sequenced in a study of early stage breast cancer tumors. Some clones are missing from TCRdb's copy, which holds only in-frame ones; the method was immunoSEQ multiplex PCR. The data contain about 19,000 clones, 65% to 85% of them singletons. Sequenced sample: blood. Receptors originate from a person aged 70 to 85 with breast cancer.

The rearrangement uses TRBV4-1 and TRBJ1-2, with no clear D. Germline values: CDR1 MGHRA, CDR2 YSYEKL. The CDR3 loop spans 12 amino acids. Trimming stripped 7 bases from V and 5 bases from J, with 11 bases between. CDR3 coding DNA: TGCGCCAGCACAGGAGCGGAATATGGCTACACCTTC. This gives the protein CASTGAEYGYTF.

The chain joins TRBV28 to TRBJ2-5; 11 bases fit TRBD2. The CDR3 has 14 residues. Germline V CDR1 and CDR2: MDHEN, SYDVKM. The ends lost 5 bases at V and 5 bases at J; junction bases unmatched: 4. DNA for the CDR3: TGTGCCAGCAGTCTGGGACTAGCGGTTGAGACCCAGTACTTC. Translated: CASSLGLAVETQYF.

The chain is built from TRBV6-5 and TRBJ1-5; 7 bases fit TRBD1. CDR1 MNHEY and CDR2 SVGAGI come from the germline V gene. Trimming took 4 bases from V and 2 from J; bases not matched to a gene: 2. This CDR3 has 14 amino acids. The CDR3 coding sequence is TGTGCCAGCAGTTCTGGACAGGGCAATCAGCCCCAGCATTTT. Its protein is CASSSGQGNQPQHF.

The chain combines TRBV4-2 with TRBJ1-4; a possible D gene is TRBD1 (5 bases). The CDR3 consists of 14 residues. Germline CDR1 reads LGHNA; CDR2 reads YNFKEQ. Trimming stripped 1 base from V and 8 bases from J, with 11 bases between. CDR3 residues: CASSQGGTGEKLFF. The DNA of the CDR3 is TGTGCCAGCAGCCAAGGGGGGACTGGAGAAAAACTGTTTTTT.

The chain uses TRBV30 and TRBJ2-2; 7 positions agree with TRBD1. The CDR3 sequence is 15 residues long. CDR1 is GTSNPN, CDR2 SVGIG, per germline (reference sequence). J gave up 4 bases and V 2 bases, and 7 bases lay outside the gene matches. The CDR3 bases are TGTGCCTGGAGTAATCCGGGACAGACCACCGGGGAGCTGTTTTTT. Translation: CAWSNPGQTTGELFF.

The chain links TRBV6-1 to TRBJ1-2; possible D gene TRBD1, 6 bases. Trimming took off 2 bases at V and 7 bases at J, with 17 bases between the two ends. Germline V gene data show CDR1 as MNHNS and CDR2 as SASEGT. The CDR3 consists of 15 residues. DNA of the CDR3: TGTGCCAGCAGTGAAAACAGGGTAGCCACCTTTGGCTACACCTTC. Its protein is CASSENRVATFGYTF.

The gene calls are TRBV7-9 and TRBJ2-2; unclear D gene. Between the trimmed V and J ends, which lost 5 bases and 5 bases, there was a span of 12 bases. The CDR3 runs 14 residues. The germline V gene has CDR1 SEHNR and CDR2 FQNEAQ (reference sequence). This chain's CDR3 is CASSLTLRTGELFF. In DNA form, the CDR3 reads TGTGCCAGCAGCCTAACCCTCAGGACCGGGGAGCTGTTTTTT.

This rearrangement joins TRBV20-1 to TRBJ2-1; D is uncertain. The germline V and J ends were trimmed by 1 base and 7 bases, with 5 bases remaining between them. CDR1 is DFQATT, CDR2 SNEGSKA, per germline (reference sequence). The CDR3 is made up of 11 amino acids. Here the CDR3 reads CSARASNEQFF. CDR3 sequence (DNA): TGCAGTGCTAGAGCTAGTAATGAGCAGTTCTTC.

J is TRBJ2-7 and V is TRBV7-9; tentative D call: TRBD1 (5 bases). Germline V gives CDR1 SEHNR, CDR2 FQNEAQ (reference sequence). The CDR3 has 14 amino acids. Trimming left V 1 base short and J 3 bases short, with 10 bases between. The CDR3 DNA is TGTGCCAGCAGCTTAGATTGGGGCAACTACGAGCAGTACTTC. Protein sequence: CASSLDWGNYEQYF.

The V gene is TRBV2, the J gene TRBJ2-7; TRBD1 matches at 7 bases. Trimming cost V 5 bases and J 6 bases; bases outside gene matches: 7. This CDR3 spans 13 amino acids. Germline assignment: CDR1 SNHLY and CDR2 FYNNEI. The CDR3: CASSTQGVSEQYF. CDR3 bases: TGTGCCAGCAGTACTCAGGGGGTCAGCGAGCAGTACTTC.

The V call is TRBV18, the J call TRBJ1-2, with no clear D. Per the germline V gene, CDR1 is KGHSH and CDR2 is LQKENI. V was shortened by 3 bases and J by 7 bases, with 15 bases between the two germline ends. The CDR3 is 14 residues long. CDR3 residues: CASSPSGGEGGYTF. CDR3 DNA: TGTGCCAGCTCACCTTCGGGTGGTGAGGGTGGCTACACCTTC. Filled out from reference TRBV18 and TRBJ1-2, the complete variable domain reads NAGVMQNPRHLVRRRGQEARLRCSPMKGHSHVYWYRQLPEEGLKFMVYLQKENIIDESGMPKERFSAEFPKEGPSILRIQQVVRGDSAAYFCASSPSGGEGGYTFGSGTRLTVV.

CDR3 sequence (DNA): TGTGCCAGTAGTATAGCGGGACAGGGCCCGAACACTGAAGCTTTCTTT. Translation gives CASSIAGQGPNTEAFF. This chain connects TRBV19 to TRBJ1-1, with TRBD1 matching 9 bases. CDR3 size: 16 residues. Losses at the gene ends were 1 base for V and 1 base for J; bases not matched to a gene: 4. Germline assignment: CDR1 LNHDA and CDR2 SQIVND (reference sequence).

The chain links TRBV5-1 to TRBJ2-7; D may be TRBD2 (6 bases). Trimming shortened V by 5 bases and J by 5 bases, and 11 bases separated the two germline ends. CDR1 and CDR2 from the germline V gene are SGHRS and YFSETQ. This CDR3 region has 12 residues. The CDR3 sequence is CASRDREHEQYF. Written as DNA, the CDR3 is TGCGCCAGCAGGGACCGGGAGCACGAGCAGTACTTC.

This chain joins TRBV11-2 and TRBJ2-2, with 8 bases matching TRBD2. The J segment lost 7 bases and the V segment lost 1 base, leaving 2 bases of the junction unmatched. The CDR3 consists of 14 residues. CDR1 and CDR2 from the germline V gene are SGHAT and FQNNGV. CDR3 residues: CASSLAGGRGELFF. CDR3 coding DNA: TGTGCCAGCAGCTTAGCGGGGGGGCGCGGGGAGCTGTTTTTT.

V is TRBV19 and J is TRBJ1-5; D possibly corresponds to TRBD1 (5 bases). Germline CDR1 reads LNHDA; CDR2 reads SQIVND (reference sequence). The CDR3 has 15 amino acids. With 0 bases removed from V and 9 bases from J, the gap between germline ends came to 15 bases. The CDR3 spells CASSIDGAGGWPQHF. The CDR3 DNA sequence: TGTGCCAGTAGTATAGACGGGGCCGGGGGTTGGCCCCAGCATTTT.

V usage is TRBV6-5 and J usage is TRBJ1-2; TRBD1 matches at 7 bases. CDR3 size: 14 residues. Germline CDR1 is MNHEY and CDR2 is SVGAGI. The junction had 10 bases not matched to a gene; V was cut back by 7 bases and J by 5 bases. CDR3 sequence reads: CASTAGGQNYGYTF. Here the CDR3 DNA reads TGTGCCAGCACAGCTGGGGGACAGAATTATGGCTACACCTTC.

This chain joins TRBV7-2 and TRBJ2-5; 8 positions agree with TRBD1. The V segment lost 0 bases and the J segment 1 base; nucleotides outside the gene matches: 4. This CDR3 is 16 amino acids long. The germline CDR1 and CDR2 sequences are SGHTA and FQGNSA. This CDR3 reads CASSLALGTGQETQYF. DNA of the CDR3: TGTGCCAGCAGCTTAGCGTTGGGGACAGGCCAAGAGACCCAGTACTTC.

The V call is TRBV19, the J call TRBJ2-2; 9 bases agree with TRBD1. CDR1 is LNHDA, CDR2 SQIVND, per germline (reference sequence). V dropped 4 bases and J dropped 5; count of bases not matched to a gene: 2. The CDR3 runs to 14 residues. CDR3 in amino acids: CASSRQGGTGELFF. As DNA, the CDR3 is TGTGCCAGTAGTAGACAGGGGGGGACCGGGGAGCTGTTTTTT. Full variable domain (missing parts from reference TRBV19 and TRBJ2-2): DGGITQSPKYLFRKEGQNVTLSCEQNLNHDAMYWYRQDPGQGLRLIYYSQIVNDFQKGDIAEGYSVSREKKESFPLTVTSAQKNPTAFYLCASSRQGGTGELFFGEGSRLTVL.

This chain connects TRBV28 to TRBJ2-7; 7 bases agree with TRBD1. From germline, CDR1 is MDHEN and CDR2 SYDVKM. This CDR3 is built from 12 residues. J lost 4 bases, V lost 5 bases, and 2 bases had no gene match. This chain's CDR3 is CASSLQGYEQYF. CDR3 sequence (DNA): TGTGCCAGCAGTCTACAGGGGTACGAGCAGTACTTC.

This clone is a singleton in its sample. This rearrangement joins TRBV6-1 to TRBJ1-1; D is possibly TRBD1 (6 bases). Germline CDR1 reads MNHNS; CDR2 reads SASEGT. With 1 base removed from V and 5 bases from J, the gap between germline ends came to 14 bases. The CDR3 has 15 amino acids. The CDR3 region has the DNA TGTGCCAGCAGTGAAGGGACAGCCGGTCGTACTGAAGCTTTCTTT. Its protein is CASSEGTAGRTEAFF.

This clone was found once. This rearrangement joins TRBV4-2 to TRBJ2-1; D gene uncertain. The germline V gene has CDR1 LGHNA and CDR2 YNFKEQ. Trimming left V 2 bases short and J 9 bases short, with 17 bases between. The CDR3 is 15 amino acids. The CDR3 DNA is TGTGCCAGCAGCCAACCTCTCCCGACTCAGAGTGAGCAGTTCTTC. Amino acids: CASSQPLPTQSEQFF.

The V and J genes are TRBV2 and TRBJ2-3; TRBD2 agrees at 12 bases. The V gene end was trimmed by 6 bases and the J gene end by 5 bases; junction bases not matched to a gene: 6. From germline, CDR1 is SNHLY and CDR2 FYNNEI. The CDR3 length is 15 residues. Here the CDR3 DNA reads TGTGCCAGCAGCGAGACTAGCGGGGGTGGAGATACGCAGTATTTT. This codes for CASSETSGGGDTQYF.

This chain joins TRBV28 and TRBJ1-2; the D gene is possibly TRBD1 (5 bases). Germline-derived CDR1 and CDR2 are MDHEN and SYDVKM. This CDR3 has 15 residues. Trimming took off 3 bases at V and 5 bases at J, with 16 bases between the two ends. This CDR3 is CASSLGGGVRYGYTF. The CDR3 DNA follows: TGTGCCAGCAGTTTGGGGGGAGGGGTAAGGTATGGCTACACCTTC.

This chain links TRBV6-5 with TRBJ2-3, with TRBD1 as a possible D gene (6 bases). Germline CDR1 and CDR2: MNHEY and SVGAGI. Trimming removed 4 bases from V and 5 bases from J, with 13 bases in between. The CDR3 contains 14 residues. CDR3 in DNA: TGTGCCAGCAGTTCGTGGGGGCTGGGAGATACGCAGTATTTT. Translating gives CASSSWGLGDTQYF.

The CDR3 DNA follows: TGCAGCGTTGACGGCTCAGGTCCAGGGGGCCTGAGGGAGCTGTTTTTT. This codes for CSVDGSGPGGLRELFF. This chain uses TRBV29-1 with TRBJ2-2; the match to TRBD1 covers 8 bases. The CDR3 is made up of 16 amino acids. Germline values: CDR1 SQVTM, CDR2 ANQGSEA. V lost 3 bases to trimming and J lost 9 bases; unmatched junction nucleotides: 15.

Here the CDR3 reads CASSKSASGKTQYF. CDR3 DNA: TGTGCCAGCAGCAAAAGTGCTAGCGGGAAGACCCAGTACTTC. The V gene is TRBV21-1, the J gene TRBJ2-5; the table's D gene call, TRBD2, was not cross checked with the DNA. TRBV21-1 is described as a pseudogene. The CDR3 is 14 amino acids.